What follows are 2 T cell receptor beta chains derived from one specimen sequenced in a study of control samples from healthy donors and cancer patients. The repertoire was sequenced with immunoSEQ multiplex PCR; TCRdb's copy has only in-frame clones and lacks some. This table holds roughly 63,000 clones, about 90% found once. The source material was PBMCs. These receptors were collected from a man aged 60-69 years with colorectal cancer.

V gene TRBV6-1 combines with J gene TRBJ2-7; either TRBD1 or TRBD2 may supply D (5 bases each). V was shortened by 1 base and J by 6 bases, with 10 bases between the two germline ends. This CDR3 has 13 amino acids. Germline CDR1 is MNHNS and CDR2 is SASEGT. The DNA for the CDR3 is TGTGCCAGCAGTGAAGTGTCAGGGAGCGAGCAGTACTTC. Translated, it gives CASSEVSGSEQYF.

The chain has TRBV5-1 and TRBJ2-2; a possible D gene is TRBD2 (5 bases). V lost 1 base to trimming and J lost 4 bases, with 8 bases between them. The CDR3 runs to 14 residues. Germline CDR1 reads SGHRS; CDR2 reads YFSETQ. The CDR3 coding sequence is TGCGCCAGCAGCTTGTCTAGCAGCACCGGGGAGCTGTTTTTT. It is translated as CASSLSSSTGELFF.